This TCR beta chain derives from a study of cytomegalovirus exposure and HLA in healthy donors. Across the whole study: Early released data had tens of millions of unique TCRs, all coming from HLA-typed donors.

In the PCR, 60 Vbeta and 13 Jbeta primers were used. The data were produced by immunoSEQ multiplex PCR, yet TCRdb's version contains in-frame clones alone and is incomplete. The sample lists about 180,000 clones, over 70% seen once, with just under 3% in the top ten. While unrecorded immune exposures were likely, the donors were nominally healthy when sampled. General observations from the study: The study designated 150 or so TCR beta chains cytomegalovirus-associated.

Between the trimmed V and J ends, which lost 5 bases and 0 bases, there was a span of 18 bases. In germline, CDR1 is MNHEY, CDR2 SMNVEV (reference sequence). The CDR3 runs to 17 residues. As to this clone: What it binds is not known.

The sequence derives from a male donor in good health and CMV-seronegative. The chain uses TRBV27 and TRBJ2-3; D gene uncertain. The sample was PBMCs. The CDR3 here is CASSKMGASLSTDTQYF. The CDR3 region has the DNA TGTGCCAGCAGTAAAATGGGCGCATCTCTTAGCACAGATACGCAGTATTTT.